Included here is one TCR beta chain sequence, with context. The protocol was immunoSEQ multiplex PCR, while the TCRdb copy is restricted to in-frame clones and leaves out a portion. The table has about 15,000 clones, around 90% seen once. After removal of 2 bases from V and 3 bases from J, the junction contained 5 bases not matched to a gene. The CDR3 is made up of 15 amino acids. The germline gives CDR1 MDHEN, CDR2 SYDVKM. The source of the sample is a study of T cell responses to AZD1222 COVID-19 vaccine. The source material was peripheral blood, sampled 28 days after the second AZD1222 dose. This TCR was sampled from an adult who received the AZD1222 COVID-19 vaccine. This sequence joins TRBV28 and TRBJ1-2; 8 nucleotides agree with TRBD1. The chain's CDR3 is CASSLAGGSHYGYTF. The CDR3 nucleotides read TGTGCCAGCAGTTTAGCAGGGGGCAGTCACTATGGCTACACCTTC.